Shown below are 11 T cell receptor beta chains from a single sample sequenced in a study of blood T cell repertoires in COVID-19. The table came from immunoSEQ multiplex PCR; TCRdb's copy has only in-frame clones and leaves some out. Of roughly 210,000 clones listed, roughly 84% are singletons. The sequenced sample consisted of peripheral blood. All receptors derive from an elderly woman with COVID-19, enrolled during active disease.

The rearrangement joins TRBV10-3 to TRBJ1-2, with D tentatively TRBD1 (5 bases). In germline, CDR1 is ENHRY, CDR2 SYGVKD. The V end lost 1 base, the J end lost 7 bases, and 7 bases lay between the germline ends. The CDR3 totals 12 residues. The CDR3 region has the DNA TGTGCCATCAGTGAGTGGGGGGGTGGCTACACCTTC. It is translated as CAISEWGGGYTF.

The chain has TRBV28 and TRBJ1-5; 7 bases align to TRBD1. The CDR3 is made up of 15 amino acids. The V gene end was trimmed by 2 bases and the J gene end by 3 bases; junction bases not matched to a gene: 4. Germline CDR1 is MDHEN and CDR2 is SYDVKM. The CDR3 spells CASSLPTGNNQPQHF. The CDR3 bases are TGTGCCAGCAGTTTACCGACAGGGAACAATCAGCCCCAGCATTTT.

The chain has TRBV5-1 and TRBJ2-5; TRBD2 is a possible D gene (5 bases). V was shortened by 6 bases and J by 5 bases, with 11 bases between the two germline ends. CDR3 length equals 12 residues. Germline V lookup: CDR1 SGHRS, CDR2 YFSETQ. In DNA, the CDR3 is TGCGCCAGCACCTCGACGGGGGAGACCCAGTACTTC. Its protein product is CASTSTGETQYF.

This clone was seen once. The chain links TRBV3-1 (or the pseudogene TRBV3-2) to TRBJ2-7; D gene unclear. The CDR3 covers 12 residues. Germline CDR1 reads LGHDT; CDR2 reads YNNKEL (reference sequence). The germline V and J ends were trimmed by 8 bases and 2 bases, with 10 bases remaining between them. This CDR3 reads CASGGTTYEQYF. CDR3 nucleotides: TGTGCCAGCGGTGGCACCACCTACGAGCAGTACTTC.

This clone was recorded only once. The chain employs TRBV3-1 (or the pseudogene TRBV3-2) and TRBJ2-7; D unresolved. This CDR3 is built from 12 residues. V lost 6 bases and J lost 5, with 11 bases in between. Germline V gene sequence: CDR1 LGHDT, CDR2 YNNKEL (reference sequence). This CDR3 is CASREGEDEQYF. The CDR3 nucleotides are TGTGCCAGCAGGGAAGGAGAGGACGAGCAGTACTTC.

This clone was recorded a few times. The chain employs TRBV7-2 and TRBJ2-1; a weak D match, TRBD2 (7 bases). CDR1 and CDR2 from the germline V gene are SGHTA and FQGNSA. V was shortened by 2 bases and J by 5 bases, with 19 bases between the two germline ends. This CDR3 comprises 17 residues. The CDR3, as DNA: TGTGCCAGCAGCTTATGGGGGGGGGCCCGCGTGAACAATGAGCAGTTCTTC. This translates into CASSLWGGARVNNEQFF.

V usage is TRBV3-1 (or the pseudogene TRBV3-2) and J usage is TRBJ1-1; D is uncertain. CDR1 LGHDT and CDR2 YNNKEL come from the germline V gene (reference sequence). The CDR3 contains 12 residues. The V gene lost 0 bases and the J gene lost 10 bases, with 9 bases spanning the gap. CDR3 residues: CASSQDQVGAFF. The DNA for the CDR3 is TGTGCCAGCAGCCAAGACCAGGTAGGAGCTTTCTTT.

The V and J genes are TRBV12-2 and TRBJ1-1. TRBV12-2 is termed a pseudogene. The CDR3 contains 16 residues. The CDR3 nucleotides read TGTGCAAGTCGCTTATTATCGGGGACTATGAACACTGAAGCTTTCTTT. Protein: CASRLLSGTMNTEAFF.

The chain carries TRBV7-2 and TRBJ1-4; the D gene is possibly TRBD1 (5 bases). Trimming took 5 bases from V and 0 from J, leaving 13 bases between them. Germline V gives CDR1 SGHTA, CDR2 FQGNSA. The CDR3 sequence is 16 residues long. The chain's CDR3 is CASSLGQTATNEKLFF. The CDR3 coding sequence is TGTGCCAGCAGCCTTGGCCAGACAGCAACTAATGAAAAACTGTTTTTT.

The chain recombines TRBV6-5 with TRBJ1-1, with no clear D. This CDR3 spans 16 amino acids. CDR1 and CDR2 (germline): MNHEY, SVGAGI. With 2 bases removed from V and 0 bases from J, the gap between germline ends came to 13 bases. CDR3 DNA sequence: TGTGCCAGCAGTTACGTCCAGTCCACCTTGAACACTGAAGCTTTCTTT. It is translated as CASSYVQSTLNTEAFF.

This chain connects TRBV9 to TRBJ1-5; 8 bases are shared with TRBD1. Per germline, CDR1 SGDLS and CDR2 YYNGEE. V trimming: 3 bases; J trimming: 3 bases; junction bases outside the gene matches: 5. This CDR3 is built from 15 residues. DNA for the CDR3: TGTGCCAGCAGCGCTTCAGGGGGCTACAATCAGCCCCAGCATTTT. Protein: CASSASGGYNQPQHF.